The 24 T cell receptor beta chains below were found in one sample sequenced in a study of blood T cell repertoires in COVID-19. Assay used: immunoSEQ multiplex PCR; TCRdb lists only in-frame clones, some missing. Of around 28,000 clones listed, 75% to 90% were seen once; the top ten hold under 55%. Sequencing was carried out using peripheral blood. These receptors were taken from a human donor with acute or convalescent COVID-19. The donor label of this sample is uncertain.

This clone was detected a few times. The gene calls are TRBV19 and TRBJ1-1, with D tentatively TRBD1 (5 bases). The CDR3 spans 14 residues. The germline V gene encodes CDR1 LNHDA and CDR2 SQIVND (reference sequence). Trimming shortened V by 3 bases and J by 4 bases, and 12 bases separated the two germline ends. CDR3 DNA: TGTGCCAGTAGTATCCAGGGCGATGGCACTGAAGCTTTCTTT. This translates into CASSIQGDGTEAFF.

This clone was counted only a few times. This chain uses TRBV14 with TRBJ2-1, with 14 bases lining up with TRBD2. Germline values: CDR1 SGHDN, CDR2 FVKESK. V lost 1 base, J lost 10 bases, and 3 bases stayed unmatched. This CDR3 spans 15 amino acids. The DNA for the CDR3 is TGTGCCAGCAGCCAAGGACTAGCGGGAGGGGGCGAGCAGTTCTTC. As protein: CASSQGLAGGGEQFF.

The chain uses TRBV28 and TRBJ1-2; 7 positions match TRBD1. J lost 1 base, V lost 4 bases, and 6 bases had no gene match. The CDR3 is 15 amino acids. The germline V gene encodes CDR1 MDHEN and CDR2 SYDVKM. The CDR3 DNA sequence: TGTGCCAGCAGTTCGAGGGACAGAGATAACTATGGCTACACCTTC. This gives the protein CASSSRDRDNYGYTF.

The V and J genes are TRBV27 and TRBJ2-3; TRBD1 agrees at 8 bases. This CDR3 is 16 amino acids long. In germline, CDR1 is MNHEY, CDR2 SMNVEV (reference sequence). J lost 3 bases, V lost 5 bases, and 10 bases had no gene match. Here the CDR3 reads CASSAPRGRGTDTQYF. Here the CDR3 DNA reads TGTGCCAGCAGTGCTCCCAGGGGGCGAGGAACAGATACGCAGTATTTT.

V is TRBV7-9 and J is TRBJ1-2, with D tentatively TRBD1 (6 bases). This CDR3 comprises 11 residues. Germline V CDR1 and CDR2: SEHNR, FQNEAQ (reference sequence). V lost 5 bases and J lost 5, with 6 bases in between. CDR3 DNA: TGTGCCAGCAGCACAGGGTATGGCTACACCTTC. Protein sequence: CASSTGYGYTF.

This clone was detected only a few times. The CDR3 sequence: CASSPEQGAPTEAFF. The CDR3 nucleotides read TGTGCCAGCAGCCCCGAACAGGGGGCCCCCACTGAAGCTTTCTTT. The chain uses TRBV5-4 and TRBJ1-1; 9 nucleotides match TRBD1. CDR3 size: 15 residues. Germline V gene lookup returns CDR1 SGHNT and CDR2 YYREEE (reference sequence). Trimming took 4 bases from V and 4 from J; bases not matched to a gene: 8.

V and J are TRBV7-8 and TRBJ1-6, with 8 bases aligning to TRBD1. Looked up from germline, CDR1 is SGHVS and CDR2 is FQNEAQ. This CDR3 comprises 15 residues. The J segment lost 13 bases and the V segment lost 1 base, leaving 9 bases of the junction unmatched. The CDR3: CASSLGSDRALPLHF. CDR3 nucleotide sequence: TGTGCCAGCAGCTTAGGGTCGGACAGGGCCCTTCCCCTCCACTTT. Variable domain in full (rest from reference TRBV7-8 and TRBJ1-6): GAGVSQSPRYKVAKRGQDVALRCDPISGHVSLFWYQQALGQGPEFLTYFQNEAQLDKSGLPSDRFFAERPEGSVSTLKIQRTQQEDSAVYLCASSLGSDRALPLHFGNGTRLTVT.

The chain employs TRBV3-1 (or the pseudogene TRBV3-2) and TRBJ2-3; 9 bases agree with TRBD2. Germline V gene lookup returns CDR1 LGHDT and CDR2 YNNKEL (reference sequence). Trimming took 8 bases from V and 6 from J; bases not matched to a gene: 6. The CDR3 is 13 amino acids. The CDR3 sequence is CASSGTSWDTQYF. The DNA for the CDR3 is TGTGCCAGCTCCGGGACTAGCTGGGATACGCAGTATTTT.

The chain recombines TRBV6-6 with TRBJ1-5; 7 nucleotides agree with TRBD1. The CDR3 covers 14 residues. V was pared by 6 bases and J by 5 bases, with 7 bases of the junction left unmatched. Germline V lookup: CDR1 MNHNY, CDR2 SVGAGI (reference sequence). The DNA for the CDR3 is TGTGCCAGCAGCGACACAGGGGTGGATCAGCCCCAGCATTTT. This gives the protein CASSDTGVDQPQHF.

Comment on this clone: One junction end disagrees with the germline gene, perhaps due to a read error. The J gene is TRBJ1-4, the V gene TRBV6-6; TRBD1 agrees at 7 bases. CDR1 MNHNY and CDR2 SVGAGI come from the germline V gene (reference sequence). The length of the CDR3 is 13 residues. In DNA form, the CDR3 reads TGTGCCAGCCAACCGGACAGGTGGGAAAGACTGTTTTTT. Encoded protein: CASQPDRWERLFF.

The V call is TRBV7-6, the J call TRBJ1-3; D unclear. CDR3 length equals 15 residues. Trimming left V 3 bases short and J 4 bases short, with 13 bases between. The V gene's germline CDR1 is SGHVS and CDR2 FNYEAQ. CDR3 in DNA: TGTGCCAGCAGCTTGGGAGGTTCGAGGGGAAACACCATATATTTT. The encoded protein is CASSLGGSRGNTIYF.

The chain has TRBV5-8 and TRBJ1-2; 7 bases align to TRBD1. Trimming removed 1 base from V and 1 base from J; junction bases left unmatched: 4. The CDR3 is 15 residues long. Germline CDR1 and CDR2: SGHTS and YDEGEE. CDR3 nucleotides: TGTGCCAGCAGCTTGAGACAGGGCTTTAACTATGGCTACACCTTC. This gives the protein CASSLRQGFNYGYTF.

The chain has TRBV7-9 and TRBJ1-1, with D maybe TRBD1 (5 bases). CDR1 is SEHNR and CDR2 is FQNEAQ in the germline V gene (reference sequence). V lost 5 bases and J 0 bases, leaving 13 bases between the germline ends. This CDR3 has 15 residues. This CDR3 is CASSPRRGLNTEAFF. CDR3 coding DNA: TGTGCCAGCAGCCCGAGAAGGGGCCTGAACACTGAAGCTTTCTTT.

This clone was seen once. The chain recombines TRBV6-2 or TRBV6-3 with TRBJ2-1, with 12 bases identical to TRBD2. The J segment lost 9 bases and the V segment lost 6 bases, leaving 12 bases of the junction unmatched. Germline CDR1 reads MNHEY; CDR2 reads SVGEGT. The CDR3 has 16 amino acids. CDR3: CASSRIWTSGEGEQFF. The CDR3 coding sequence is TGTGCCAGCAGCCGCATCTGGACTAGCGGGGAAGGTGAGCAGTTCTTC.

The rearrangement uses TRBV10-1 and TRBJ2-7, with TRBD2 as a possible D gene (5 bases). Germline CDR1 is WNHNN and CDR2 is SYGVQD (reference sequence). The CDR3 covers 8 residues. CDR3 region: CASSDGGV. CDR3 coding DNA: TGCGCCAGCAGTGACGGAGGCGTC.

The chain couples TRBV7-9 to TRBJ1-1; the match to TRBD1 covers 7 bases. Germline CDR1 SEHNR, CDR2 FQNEAQ (reference sequence). The CDR3 runs to 14 residues. The J segment lost 1 base and the V segment lost 5 bases, leaving 4 bases of the junction unmatched. This CDR3 reads CASSGQGGNTEAFF. CDR3 sequence (DNA): TGTGCCAGCAGCGGCCAGGGGGGGAACACTGAAGCTTTCTTT.

The sample holds one count of this clone. The chain uses TRBV7-9 and TRBJ1-2; a possible D gene is TRBD1 (5 bases). The CDR3 is 13 amino acids. V gave up 0 bases and J gave up 7 bases, with 9 bases separating them. The germline V gene has CDR1 SEHNR and CDR2 FQNEAQ (reference sequence). The CDR3 spells CASSLAGEIGYTF. The CDR3 DNA reads as TGTGCCAGCAGCTTAGCAGGGGAAATTGGCTACACCTTC.

The rearrangement joins TRBV6-5 to TRBJ1-6; D perhaps matches TRBD1 (5 bases). Germline CDR1 MNHEY, CDR2 SVGAGI. This CDR3 comprises 13 residues. Trimming removed 4 bases at V and 10 bases at J, with 11 bases between. CDR3 DNA sequence: TGTGCCAGCAGTTTCAGGGAACGGTCACCCCTCCACTTT. It is translated as CASSFRERSPLHF.

This chain joins TRBV23-1 and TRBJ1-6; tentatively, D is TRBD1 (5 bases). TRBV23-1 is known as an ORF, though its function is uncertain. The CDR3 covers 16 residues. V lost 3 bases and J 10 bases, leaving 19 bases between the germline ends. As DNA, the CDR3 is TGCGCCAGCAGTCAGTTAGTCAGGGTTGGGCGGTCACCCCTCCACTTT. This gives the protein CASSQLVRVGRSPLHF.

The genes are TRBV25-1 and TRBJ2-1; D might be TRBD2 (6 bases). V shed 4 bases and J shed 2 bases, with 15 bases lying between them. CDR1 and CDR2 from the germline V gene are MGHDK and SYGVNS. The CDR3 is 16 residues long. The CDR3 region has the DNA TGTGCCAGCAGTGCGGGGGTCCGACAGACCTACAATGAGCAGTTCTTC. This translates into CASSAGVRQTYNEQFF. Combining the CDR3 with reference TRBV25-1 and TRBJ2-1 gives the whole variable domain EADIYQTPRYLVIGTGKKITLECSQTMGHDKMYWYQQDPGMELHLIHYSYGVNSTEKGDLSSESTVSRIRTEHFPLTLESARPSHTSQYLCASSAGVRQTYNEQFFGPGTRLTVL.

CDR3 DNA sequence: TGTGCCAGCAGACTAGGACTAGTTAGCCCGGTGCAGTACTTC. It is translated as CASRLGLVSPVQYF. The chain joins TRBV11-2 to TRBJ2-7, with 7 bases lining up with TRBD2. This CDR3 spans 14 amino acids. Germline-derived CDR1 and CDR2 are SGHAT and FQNNGV. V lost 6 bases and J lost 9; bases outside the gene matches: 14.

This rearrangement joins TRBV18 to TRBJ2-5, with TRBD2 identical over 9 bases. The CDR3 consists of 13 residues. With V trimmed by 6 bases and J by 3 bases, 2 bases remained unmatched. Germline V gene sequence: CDR1 KGHSH, CDR2 LQKENI. CDR3 protein: CASSSGGKETQYF. For the CDR3, the DNA is TGTGCCAGCTCCAGCGGGGGGAAAGAGACCCAGTACTTC.

The rearrangement joins TRBV4-1 to TRBJ1-5, with D possibly TRBD1 on 5 matching bases. Germline CDR1 MGHRA, CDR2 YSYEKL. Trimming cost V 0 bases and J 6 bases, with 15 bases left between them. This CDR3 comprises 16 residues. The CDR3: CASSQDVEAGFQPQHF. DNA of the CDR3: TGCGCCAGCAGCCAAGATGTTGAGGCAGGGTTTCAGCCCCAGCATTTT.

The V call is TRBV7-6, the J call TRBJ2-1; the match to TRBD2 covers 8 bases. CDR1 and CDR2 from the germline V gene are SGHVS and FNYEAQ. The CDR3 extends over 15 amino acids. Trimming at V came to 5 bases and at J to 3 bases, leaving 6 bases not matched to a gene. The CDR3 loop is CASSATSGSYNEQFF. Written as DNA, the CDR3 is TGTGCCAGCAGCGCAACTAGCGGAAGCTACAATGAGCAGTTCTTC.